The present entry profiles one T cell receptor beta chain with its context. Germline CDR1 is SNHLY and CDR2 is FYNNEI. The CDR3 consists of 16 residues. Trimming cost V 4 bases and J 6 bases, with 16 bases left between them. The data were obtained in a study of blood T cell repertoires in COVID-19. The overall study: There were acute and convalescent COVID-19 samples, and they came from the United States, Italy and Spain. T cells, B-cell-depleted T cells, or PBMCs supplied cDNA or gDNA.

The authors' processing: Nucleated cell number was recorded as an estimate derived from reference gene primer amplification. Assay used: immunoSEQ multiplex PCR; TCRdb lists only in-frame clones, some missing. V, J and clone size reflect that table, while D and trimming were determined from the DNA. Of 400,000 to 550,000 clones detected, around 89% appear once; the ten largest clones hold approximately 4.3%. The clonotype originates from a woman in her twenties or thirties with acute or convalescent COVID-19. The chain links TRBV2 to TRBJ1-6; D is undetermined. What was sequenced was peripheral blood. The CDR3 sequence: CASSVEMGWVNSPLHF. DNA of the CDR3: TGTGCCAGCAGTGTGGAGATGGGTTGGGTTAATTCACCCCTCCACTTT.